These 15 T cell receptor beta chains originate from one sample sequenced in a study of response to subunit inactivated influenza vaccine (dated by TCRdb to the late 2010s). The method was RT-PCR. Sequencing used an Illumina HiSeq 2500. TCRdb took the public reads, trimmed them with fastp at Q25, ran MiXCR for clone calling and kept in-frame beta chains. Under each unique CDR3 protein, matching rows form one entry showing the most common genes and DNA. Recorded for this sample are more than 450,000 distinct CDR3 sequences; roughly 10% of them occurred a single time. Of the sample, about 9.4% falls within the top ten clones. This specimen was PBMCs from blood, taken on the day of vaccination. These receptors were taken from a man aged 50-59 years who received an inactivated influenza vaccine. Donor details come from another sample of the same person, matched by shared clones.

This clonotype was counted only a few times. CDR3 DNA: TGTGCCAGCAGTTTATCCCTAGCGGGTTTTTCCTACGAGCAGTACTTC. It yields the protein CASSLSLAGFSYEQYF. The rearrangement links TRBV28 to TRBJ2-7, with 8 bases lining up with TRBD2. Trimming at V came to 1 base and at J to 1 base, leaving 6 bases not matched to a gene. The CDR3 has 16 amino acids. CDR1 is MDHEN and CDR2 is SYDVKM in the germline V gene.

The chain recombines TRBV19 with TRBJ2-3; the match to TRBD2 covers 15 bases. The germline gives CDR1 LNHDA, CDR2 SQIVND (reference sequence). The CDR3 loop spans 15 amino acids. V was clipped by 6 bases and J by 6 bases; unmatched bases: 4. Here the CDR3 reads CASRWTSGRADTQYF. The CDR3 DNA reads TGTGCCAGTAGATGGACTAGCGGGAGGGCGGATACGCAGTATTTT. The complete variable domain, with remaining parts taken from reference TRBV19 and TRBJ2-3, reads DGGITQSPKYLFRKEGQNVTLSCEQNLNHDAMYWYRQDPGQGLRLIYYSQIVNDFQKGDIAEGYSVSREKKESFPLTVTSAQKNPTAFYLCASRWTSGRADTQYFGPGTRLTVL.

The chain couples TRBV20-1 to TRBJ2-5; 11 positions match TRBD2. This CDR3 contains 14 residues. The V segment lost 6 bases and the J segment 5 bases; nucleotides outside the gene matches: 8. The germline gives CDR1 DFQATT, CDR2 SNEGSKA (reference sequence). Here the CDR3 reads CSATIAGGLETQYF. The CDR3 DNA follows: TGCAGTGCGACCATAGCGGGAGGGCTTGAGACCCAGTACTTC.

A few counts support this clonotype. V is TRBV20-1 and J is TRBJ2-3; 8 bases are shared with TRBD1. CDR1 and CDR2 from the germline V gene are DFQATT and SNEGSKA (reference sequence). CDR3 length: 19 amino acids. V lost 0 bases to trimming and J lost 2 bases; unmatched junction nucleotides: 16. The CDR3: CSARDDRGGAGYFTDTQYF. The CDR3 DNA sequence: TGCAGTGCTAGAGATGACAGGGGTGGGGCGGGATATTTCACAGATACGCAGTATTTT.

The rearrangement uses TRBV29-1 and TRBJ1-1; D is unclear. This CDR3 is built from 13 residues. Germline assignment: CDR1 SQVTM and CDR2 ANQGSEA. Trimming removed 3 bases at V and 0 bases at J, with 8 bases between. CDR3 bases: TGCAGCGTTGAGTTCCGGTTGAACACTGAAGCTTTCTTT. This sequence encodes CSVEFRLNTEAFF.

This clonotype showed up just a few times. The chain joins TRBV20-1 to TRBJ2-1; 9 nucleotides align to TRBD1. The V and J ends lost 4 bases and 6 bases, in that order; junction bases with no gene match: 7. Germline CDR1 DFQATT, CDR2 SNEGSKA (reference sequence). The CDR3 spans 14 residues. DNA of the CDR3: TGCAGTGCTATCCGTACGGGACAGGGCAATGAGCAGTTCTTC. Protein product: CSAIRTGQGNEQFF.

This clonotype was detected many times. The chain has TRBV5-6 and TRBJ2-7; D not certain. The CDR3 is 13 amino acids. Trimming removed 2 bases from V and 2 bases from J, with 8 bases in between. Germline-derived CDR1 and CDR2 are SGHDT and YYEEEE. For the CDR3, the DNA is TGTGCCAGCAGCTTAGGACCACCCTACGAGCAGTACTTC. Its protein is CASSLGPPYEQYF.

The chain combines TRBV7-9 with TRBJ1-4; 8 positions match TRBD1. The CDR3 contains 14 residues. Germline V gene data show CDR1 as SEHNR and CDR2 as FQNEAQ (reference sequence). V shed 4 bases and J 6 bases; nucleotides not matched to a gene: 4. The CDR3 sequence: CASSSRGQDEKLFF. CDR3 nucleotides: TGTGCCAGCAGCTCCAGGGGACAGGATGAAAAACTGTTTTTT.

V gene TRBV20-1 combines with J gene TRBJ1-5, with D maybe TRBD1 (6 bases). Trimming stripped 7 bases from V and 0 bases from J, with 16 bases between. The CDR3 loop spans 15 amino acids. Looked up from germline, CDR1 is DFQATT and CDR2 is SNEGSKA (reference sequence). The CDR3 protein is CSVISGRGSNQPQHF. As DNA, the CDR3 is TGCAGTGTGATCTCGGGCAGGGGTAGCAATCAGCCCCAGCATTTT.

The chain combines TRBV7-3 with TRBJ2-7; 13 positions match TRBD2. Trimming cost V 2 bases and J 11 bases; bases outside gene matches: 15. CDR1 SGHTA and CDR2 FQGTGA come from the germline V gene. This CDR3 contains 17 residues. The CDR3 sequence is CASSLVAAGLAGPGKYF. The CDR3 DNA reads TGTGCCAGCAGCTTAGTGGCAGCGGGACTAGCGGGACCAGGGAAGTACTTC.

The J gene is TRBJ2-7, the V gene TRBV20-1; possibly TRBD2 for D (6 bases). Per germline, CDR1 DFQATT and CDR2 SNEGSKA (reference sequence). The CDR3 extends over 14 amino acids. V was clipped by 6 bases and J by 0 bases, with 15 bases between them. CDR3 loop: CSATLAHSSYEQYF. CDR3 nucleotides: TGCAGTGCGACCCTAGCGCATAGCTCCTACGAGCAGTACTTC.

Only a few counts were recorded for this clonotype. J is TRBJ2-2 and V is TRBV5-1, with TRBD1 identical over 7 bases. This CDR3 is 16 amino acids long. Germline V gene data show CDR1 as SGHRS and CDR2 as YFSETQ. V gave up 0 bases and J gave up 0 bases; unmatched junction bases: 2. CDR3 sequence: CASSLDGQANTGELFF. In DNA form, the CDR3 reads TGCGCCAGCAGCTTGGATGGACAGGCGAACACCGGGGAGCTGTTTTTT.

DNA for the CDR3: TGTGCCAGTAGAAGGACAGGGGGAGAGACCCAGTACTTC. Its protein is CASRRTGGETQYF. The rearrangement links TRBV19 to TRBJ2-5; 10 positions agree with TRBD1. The CDR3 totals 13 residues. Germline CDR1 reads LNHDA; CDR2 reads SQIVND (reference sequence). J was trimmed by 4 bases and V by 6 bases; bases with no gene match: 2. Drawing the rest from reference TRBV19 and TRBJ2-5, the complete variable domain is DGGITQSPKYLFRKEGQNVTLSCEQNLNHDAMYWYRQDPGQGLRLIYYSQIVNDFQKGDIAEGYSVSREKKESFPLTVTSAQKNPTAFYLCASRRTGGETQYFGPGTRLLVL.

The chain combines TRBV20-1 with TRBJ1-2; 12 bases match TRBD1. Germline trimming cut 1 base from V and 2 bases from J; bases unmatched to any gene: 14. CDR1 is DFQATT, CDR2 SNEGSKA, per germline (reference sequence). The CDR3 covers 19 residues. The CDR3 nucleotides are TGCAGTGCTAGAGGAACTAAGGGACAGGGGGCCAGTTGGAACTATGGCTACACCTTC. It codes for CSARGTKGQGASWNYGYTF.

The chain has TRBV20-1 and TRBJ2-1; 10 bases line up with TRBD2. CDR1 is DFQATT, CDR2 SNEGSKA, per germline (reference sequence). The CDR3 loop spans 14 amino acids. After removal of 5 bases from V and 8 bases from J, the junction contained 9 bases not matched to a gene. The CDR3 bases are TGCAGTGCTGGGAGGGCTAGCGGGAGCTATGAGCAGTTCTTC. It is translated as CSAGRASGSYEQFF.